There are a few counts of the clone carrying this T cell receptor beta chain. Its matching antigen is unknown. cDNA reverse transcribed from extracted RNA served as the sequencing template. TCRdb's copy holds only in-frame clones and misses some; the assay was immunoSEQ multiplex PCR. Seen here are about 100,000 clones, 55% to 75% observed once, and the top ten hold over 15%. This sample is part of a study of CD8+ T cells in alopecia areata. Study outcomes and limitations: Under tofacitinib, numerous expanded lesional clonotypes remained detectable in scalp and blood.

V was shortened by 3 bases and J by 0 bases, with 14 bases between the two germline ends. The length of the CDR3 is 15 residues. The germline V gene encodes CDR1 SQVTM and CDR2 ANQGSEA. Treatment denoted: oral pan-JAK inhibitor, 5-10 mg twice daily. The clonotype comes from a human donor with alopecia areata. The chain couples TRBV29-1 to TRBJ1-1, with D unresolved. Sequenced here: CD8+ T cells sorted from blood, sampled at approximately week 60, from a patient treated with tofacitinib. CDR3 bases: TGCAGCGTTGAGGGAGGGAGCTGGGTGAACACTGAAGCTTTCTTT. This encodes CSVEGGSWVNTEAFF.